These 8 T cell receptor beta chains came from one sample sequenced in a study of cytomegalovirus exposure and HLA in healthy donors. The PCR contained 60 Vbeta and 13 Jbeta primers. The assay was immunoSEQ multiplex PCR, and TCRdb's table has in-frame clones only and misses some. The sample carries 200,000 or so clones, 79% recorded once. Sequencing was done on a sample of PBMCs. Receptor source: a male donor in good health and CMV-seropositive.

This chain joins TRBV28 and TRBJ2-7, with TRBD1 matching over 7 bases. The CDR3 consists of 15 residues. Germline-derived CDR1 and CDR2 are MDHEN and SYDVKM. V lost 5 bases, J lost 3 bases, and 10 bases stayed unmatched. CDR3 in DNA: TGTGCCAGCAGTCCCTCCTCACAGGGGAGCTACGAGCAGTACTTC. This sequence encodes CASSPSSQGSYEQYF.

This chain links TRBV7-8 with TRBJ2-5, with D possibly TRBD1 on 6 matching bases. The tail of the sequence fits TRBJ2-7 better, so the J call may be wrong. The CDR3 covers 14 residues. The germline CDR1 and CDR2 sequences are SGHVS and FQNEAQ. This CDR3 is CASSLEGVSYEQYF. The CDR3 DNA sequence: TGTGCCAGCAGCTTAGAGGGGGTTTCCTACGAGCAGTACTTC.

The chain uses TRBV28 and TRBJ2-7; D gene uncertain. Germline CDR1 MDHEN, CDR2 SYDVKM. The CDR3 spans 13 residues. Trimming stripped 5 bases from V and 6 bases from J, with 14 bases between. The CDR3 loop is CASSGPYPTEQYF. In nucleotides, the CDR3 is TGTGCCAGCAGTGGGCCGTACCCTACCGAGCAGTACTTC.

This chain connects TRBV10-2 to TRBJ2-3; 9 bases are shared with TRBD2. The CDR3 consists of 12 residues. V trimming: 10 bases; J trimming: 6 bases; junction bases outside the gene matches: 5. Germline-derived CDR1 and CDR2 are WSHSY and SAAADI. CDR3 amino acids: CATRGGQDTQYF. The CDR3 nucleotides read TGCGCCACGCGGGGGGGCCAGGATACGCAGTATTTT.

This clone occurred once. Compared with germline, one end of the junction differs, possibly owing to a read error. The chain combines TRBV7-7 with TRBJ2-1; TRBD2 is a possible D gene (5 bases). This CDR3 has 14 residues. CDR1 SSHAT and CDR2 FNYEAQ come from the germline V gene (reference sequence). The CDR3 DNA reads as TGTGCTAGCAGCTTAGGACTGGTCTACAATGAGCAGTTCTTC. Translated, it gives CASSLGLVYNEQFF.

The CDR3: CASSSGVTQFSYEQYF. The CDR3 region has the DNA TGTGCCAGCAGCTCCGGTGTCACCCAATTCTCCTACGAGCAGTACTTC. The gene calls are TRBV5-5 and TRBJ2-7; no definite D call. Trimming cost V 3 bases and J 0 bases, with 16 bases left between them. The CDR3 is 16 residues long. Germline assignment: CDR1 SGHKS and CDR2 YYEKEE (reference sequence).

The chain combines TRBV28 with TRBJ2-1, with 8 bases lining up with TRBD2. Germline V gene data show CDR1 as MDHEN and CDR2 as SYDVKM. CDR3 size: 18 residues. J lost 5 bases, V lost 6 bases, and 18 bases had no gene match. CDR3 sequence (DNA): TGTGCCAGCAGCATAACCGGGACTAGAAGGAATGCCGACAATGAGCAGTTCTTC. This encodes CASSITGTRRNADNEQFF.

This chain links TRBV11-3 with TRBJ2-5; TRBD1 might be the D (6 bases). V was clipped by 5 bases and J by 1 base, with 11 bases between them. Looked up from germline, CDR1 is SGHNT and CDR2 is YENEEA. This CDR3 region has 14 residues. The CDR3 here is CASSPRGSQETQYF. CDR3 DNA sequence: TGTGCCAGCAGCCCGAGGGGGAGCCAAGAGACCCAGTACTTC.